This T cell receptor (beta chain) stems from a study of control samples from healthy donors and cancer patients. Only in-frame clones appear in the TCRdb table, and some are missing; sequencing was by immunoSEQ multiplex PCR. The sample includes around 100,000 clones, roughly 92% of them seen just once. Per the germline V gene, CDR1 is SGHKS and CDR2 is YYEKEE (reference sequence). The CDR3 is made up of 14 amino acids. Points on this clone: One junction end does not reproduce the germline sequence, and a read error may be involved.

This chain links TRBV5-5 with TRBJ1-5, with a possible D match to TRBD1 (6 bases). The sample consisted of blood. The source of this sequence is a human donor in good health. The donor label of this sample is uncertain. The CDR3 loop is CARSRGGRNQPQHF. CDR3 DNA sequence: TGTGCCCGCAGCCGGGGGGGGCGGAATCAGCCCCAGCATTTT.